In its sample, the clone carrying this T cell receptor beta chain was seen many times. The antigen is unknown. Using RNA transcripts as the source, TCR beta CDR3 regions were amplified. The HTBI set primed first-round TCR CDR3 RT-PCR. MiXCR was run by TCRdb on the multiplex PCR reads, yielding one entry per CDR3 protein. Of hundreds of thousands of distinct CDR3 sequences listed, roughly 14% are singletons. This sample is part of a study of T cells in Graves' hyperthyroidism and ophthalmopathy. About the study: Peripheral blood was drawn at first diagnosis, prior to all treatment. Study-wide results and limits: The model's output predicted ophthalmopathy at a median of about 5.9 months prior to onset. The majority of expanded thyroid clonotypes above 0.001 also appeared in blood.

The study included ophthalmopathy patients with Clinical Activity Score at least 3, NOSPECS grade at least 4 and duration under 3 months. Sequencing was performed on blood. This TCR was recovered from a woman between 40 and 55 years old with Graves' ophthalmopathy.

The CDR3: CAITGQGANYEQYF. The CDR3 DNA reads TGTGCCATCACGGGGCAGGGGGCTAACTACGAGCAGTACTTC. The rearrangement links TRBV10-3 to TRBJ2-7; 8 nucleotides line up with TRBD1. V was clipped by 7 bases and J by 3 bases; unmatched bases: 8. The CDR3 has 14 amino acids. Germline CDR1 ENHRY, CDR2 SYGVKD.